The 9 T cell receptor beta chains in this list originate from one sample, sequenced in a study of T cells in Graves' hyperthyroidism and ophthalmopathy. RNA transcripts served as the template for amplifying TCR beta CDR3 regions. Researchers ran a first-round RT-PCR on the TCR CDR3 using the HTBI primer set. TCRdb re-called the multiplex PCR reads through MiXCR, storing one row per CDR3 protein. The profile shows just over 550,000 distinct CDR3 sequences, just over 45% of them singletons. Material for sequencing was peripheral blood or thyroid tissue (not recorded which). The receptors come from a woman younger than 30 with Graves' hyperthyroidism.

This clonotype has just a few counts. CDR3 amino acids: CASSPQTGENTEAFF. CDR3 nucleotides: TGTGCCAGCAGCCCCCAGACAGGGGAGAACACTGAAGCTTTCTTT. V is TRBV7-8 and J is TRBJ1-1, with 8 nucleotides matching TRBD1. The CDR3 covers 15 residues. CDR1 and CDR2 (germline): SGHVS, FQNEAQ. The ends lost 5 bases at V and 1 base at J; junction bases unmatched: 6.

The genes are TRBV19 and TRBJ1-5, with unresolved D. Trimming shortened V by 7 bases and J by 3 bases, and 13 bases separated the two germline ends. The germline V gene encodes CDR1 LNHDA and CDR2 SQIVND (reference sequence). This CDR3 has 14 residues. The CDR3 loop reads CASTPKKNNQPQHF. Here the CDR3 DNA reads TGTGCCAGTACCCCAAAGAAAAACAATCAGCCCCAGCATTTT.

This clonotype appeared many times. The V and J genes are TRBV29-1 and TRBJ2-7; 14 positions agree with TRBD2. Germline V lookup: CDR1 SQVTM, CDR2 ANQGSEA. After removal of 1 base from V and 7 bases from J, the junction contained 9 bases not matched to a gene. There are 16 residues in the CDR3. The CDR3: CSVEGTTSGRAVEQYF. The CDR3 region has the DNA TGCAGCGTTGAAGGTACGACTAGCGGGAGGGCCGTGGAGCAGTACTTC.

The chain recombines TRBV7-2 with TRBJ2-1; possible D gene TRBD2, 5 bases. The germline V gene has CDR1 SGHTA and CDR2 FQGNSA. With 3 bases removed from V and 14 bases from J, the gap between germline ends came to 14 bases. The CDR3 has 12 residues. The CDR3, as DNA: TGTGCCAGCAGCTTCCCGGGGAGTCTTAAGTTCTTC. It specifies CASSFPGSLKFF.

Notes on this clonotype: This may be a read error, as it is one base from a much larger clone. The V gene is TRBV11-2, the J gene TRBJ1-2; 7 bases match TRBD1. There are 12 residues in the CDR3. The germline V gene encodes CDR1 SGHAT and CDR2 FQNNGV. V shed 5 bases and J 12 bases; nucleotides not matched to a gene: 9. The CDR3 region has the DNA TGTGCCAGCAGCGTGACAGGGCTCGGCCACACCTTC. Translating it yields CASSVTGLGHTF.

This clonotype was seen ten or more times. The chain recombines TRBV2 with TRBJ1-1; tentatively, D is TRBD1 (5 bases). CDR1 SNHLY and CDR2 FYNNEI come from the germline V gene. Trimming took off 7 bases at V and 2 bases at J, with 11 bases between the two ends. The CDR3 extends over 13 amino acids. The CDR3 coding sequence is TGTGCCAGCACCGAGAGGGGCAACACTGAAGCTTTCTTT. Its protein is CASTERGNTEAFF.

This clonotype occurred a few times. This rearrangement joins TRBV15 to TRBJ2-7; D is possibly TRBD1 or TRBD2 (5 bases each). The germline V gene encodes CDR1 LNHNV and CDR2 YYDKDF (reference sequence). The CDR3 spans 14 residues. The V end lost 0 bases, the J end lost 7 bases, and 13 bases lay between the germline ends. DNA of the CDR3: TGTGCCACCAGCAGAGATGGGGGATCGGGTGAGCAGTACTTC. Amino acids: CATSRDGGSGEQYF.

This clonotype was detected only a few times. The rearrangement links TRBV20-1 to TRBJ2-7, with D perhaps being TRBD1 or TRBD2 (5 bases each). Between the trimmed V and J ends, which lost 5 bases and 0 bases, there was a span of 14 bases. The germline V gene has CDR1 DFQATT and CDR2 SNEGSKA (reference sequence). The CDR3 is 14 residues long. The DNA for the CDR3 is TGCAGTGCTCCTCGGGACCTCCCCTCCTACGAGCAGTACTTC. Translation gives CSAPRDLPSYEQYF.

This clonotype was observed many times. This chain uses TRBV7-8 with TRBJ2-5; D might be TRBD2 (5 bases). The germline V and J ends were trimmed by 3 bases and 9 bases, with 20 bases remaining between them. Germline CDR1 reads SGHVS; CDR2 reads FQNEAQ. The CDR3 length is 15 residues. The CDR3 DNA sequence: TGTGCCAGCAGCTTGGAGAGGGCCATCATCGGAGCCCAGTACTTC. Amino acid sequence: CASSLERAIIGAQYF.